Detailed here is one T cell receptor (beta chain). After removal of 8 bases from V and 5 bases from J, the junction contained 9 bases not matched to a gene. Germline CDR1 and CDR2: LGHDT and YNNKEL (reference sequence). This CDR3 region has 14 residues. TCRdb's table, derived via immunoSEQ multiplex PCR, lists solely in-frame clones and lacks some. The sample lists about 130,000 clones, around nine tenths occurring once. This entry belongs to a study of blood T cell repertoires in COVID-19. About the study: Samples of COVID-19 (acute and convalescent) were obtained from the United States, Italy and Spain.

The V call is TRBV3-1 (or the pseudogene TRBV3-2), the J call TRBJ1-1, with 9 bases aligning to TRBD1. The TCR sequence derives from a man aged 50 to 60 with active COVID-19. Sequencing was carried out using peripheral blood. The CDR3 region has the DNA TGTGCCAGCCGGCGGGGACAGGGCGGGACTGAAGCTTTCTTT. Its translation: CASRRGQGGTEAFF.